The clone carrying this TCR beta chain was picked up a small number of times. These data are taken from a study of shared T cell receptors in the human thymus. Produced via immunoSEQ multiplex PCR; TCRdb's table is partial and in-frame only. The sample has more than 550,000 clones, 75% to 90% seen once. V lost 4 bases to trimming and J lost 4 bases; unmatched junction nucleotides: 10. The V gene's germline CDR1 is MNHNY and CDR2 SVGAGI (reference sequence). The CDR3 length is 16 residues. These data also formed part of another study, on human thymus T cells.

This TCR was sampled from a girl in the first two years of life with a congenital heart defect. This chain joins TRBV6-6 and TRBJ1-5, with 7 bases fitting TRBD1. Input material: thymocytes. CDR3 in amino acids: CASSSIGQAVNQPQHF. The DNA for the CDR3 is TGTGCCAGCAGTTCAATTGGACAGGCGGTGAATCAGCCCCAGCATTTT.